These 3 T cell receptor beta chains were all obtained from the same sample, sequenced in a study of beta chain features in type 1 diabetes. General observations from the study: Shortening of TCRB CDR3s, moderate but significant, appeared in all four CD4+ subsets of Type 1 diabetes patients.

Their recognized antigens are unknown. Expressed TCRB transcripts were sequenced because the isolated RNA had all been reverse transcribed beforehand. Libraries were prepared by immunoSEQ multiplex PCR; TCRdb keeps only in-frame clonotypes and omits some of them. The repertoire holds a few hundred thousand clones, with 8.5% to 10% as singletons. Sample: central memory CD4+ T cells from blood. Receptor source: a man aged 30 to 45 with type 1 diabetes.

This clone was detected a few times. The rearrangement uses TRBV5-1 and TRBJ1-2; TRBD1 is a possible D gene (5 bases). The CDR3 runs 15 residues. Trimming cost V 0 bases and J 4 bases, with 13 bases left between them. Germline CDR1 and CDR2: SGHRS and YFSETQ. For the CDR3, the DNA is TGCGCCAGCAGCTTGGAACTGTCGGGGGTCTATGGCTACACCTTC. This encodes CASSLELSGVYGYTF.

J is TRBJ2-1 and V is TRBV5-1, with D perhaps matching TRBD2 (6 bases). The V end was cut by 0 bases, the J end by 4 bases, with 20 bases between. Germline assignment: CDR1 SGHRS and CDR2 YFSETQ. The CDR3 has 18 amino acids. CDR3 amino acids: CASSLDLTAGRGYNEQFF. CDR3 DNA sequence: TGCGCCAGCAGCTTGGATCTTACGGCGGGGAGAGGGTACAATGAGCAGTTCTTC.

The chain combines TRBV14 with TRBJ2-7; 11 bases map to TRBD2. The CDR3 spans 19 residues. Germline CDR1 reads SGHDN; CDR2 reads FVKESK. The junction had 15 bases not matched to a gene; V was cut back by 5 bases and J by 0 bases. CDR3 sequence: CASSDYGTSGGGASYEQYF. DNA for the CDR3: TGTGCCAGCAGCGATTACGGGACTAGCGGTGGTGGGGCCTCCTACGAGCAGTACTTC.